This T cell receptor beta chain was documented in a study of shared clonotypes between healthy human individuals. Study at large: There were three CD4 naive, three CD4 memory, two CD8 naive and one CD8 memory plates per donor.

Study-level findings and limits: As a rule, naive subsets had a larger estimated richness than memory subsets. Owing to a small donor count, the genetic and exposure-history diversity represented was limited.

The CDR3 contains 14 residues. The V end lost 2 bases, the J end lost 2 bases, and 8 bases lay between the germline ends. Germline V lookup: CDR1 MGHRA, CDR2 YSYEKL. Each replicate PCR on the sorted subsets used about 220 ng DNA (around 30,000 T cell genomes). Repertoires were generated with immunoSEQ multiplex PCR, while TCRdb's copy carries only in-frame clones and drops some. The sample consists of 2,500,000 or so clones, over 85% of them appearing once. Concerning this clone itself: Antigen: not known.

V is TRBV4-1 and J is TRBJ2-3; D not resolved. The receptor's source is a man aged 18-30 years in good health. Sequencing was done on a sample of naive CD4+ T cells sorted from blood. Described subset: CD45RA+ positively selected. The DNA for the CDR3 is TGCGCCAGCAGCCAATTCGCCTTCACAGATACGCAGTATTTT. Its translation is CASSQFAFTDTQYF.